This TCR beta chain comes out of a study of T cell repertoires in cytomegalovirus infection. Study-level background: Indications of both CMV infection and matching HLA type were provided by public TCR beta signatures. Study-level findings and limits: Adding up the frequency of public TCR beta families identified people who carried CMV plus the relevant HLA. What dominated the ex vivo response were HLA-C-restricted CMV-specific TCR beta clonotypes.

V was shortened by 0 bases and J by 0 bases, with 21 bases between the two germline ends. The germline V gene has CDR1 MGHDK and CDR2 SYGVNS. This CDR3 region has 19 residues. One entry per CDR3 protein results from TCRdb running MiXCR on the reads. The sample contains roughly 230,000 distinct CDR3 sequences, about 17% of which appear only once. This clonotype has more than one count but fewer than ten. Its specificity is unknown. The sequence was collected from a human donor in good health (CMV status not recorded). Some clones in this sample may be carry-over from other donors' samples. Sample: CD8+ T cells from PBMCs. The gene calls are TRBV25-1 and TRBJ2-7, with D perhaps being TRBD1 or TRBD2 (5 bases each). In DNA, the CDR3 is TGTGCCAGCAGTGAATATTTTCCGAGGGCGGCAGGGAACTCCTACGAGCAGTACTTC. It encodes CASSEYFPRAAGNSYEQYF.